One sample yielded the 10 T cell receptor beta chains listed below, sequenced in a study of blood T cell repertoires in COVID-19. Produced via immunoSEQ multiplex PCR; TCRdb's table is partial and in-frame only. Of tens of thousands of clones in the sample, approximately 80% were seen once. What was sequenced was peripheral blood. The receptor source for this set is a man aged 50 or older with COVID-19, enrolled during active disease.

The rearrangement uses TRBV2 and TRBJ2-5; the match to TRBD2 covers 9 bases. Germline V lookup: CDR1 SNHLY, CDR2 FYNNEI. CDR3 size: 17 residues. V trimming: 3 bases; J trimming: 2 bases; junction bases outside the gene matches: 10. The CDR3, as DNA: TGTGCCAGCAGTGAGCGAAGCGGGGGGCCGAAACAAGAGACCCAGTACTTC. Amino acids: CASSERSGGPKQETQYF.

This clone was seen once. This chain uses TRBV2 with TRBJ1-5; a possible D gene is TRBD1 (6 bases). CDR3 length equals 14 residues. V shed 6 bases and J shed 0 bases, with 9 bases lying between them. Germline V gene lookup returns CDR1 SNHLY and CDR2 FYNNEI. In DNA form, the CDR3 reads TGTGCCAGCAGACAGGACAGTAGCAATCAGCCCCAGCATTTT. Protein: CASRQDSSNQPQHF.

The genes are TRBV5-1 and TRBJ2-2, with a weak D call TRBD1 (5 bases). The CDR3 runs 15 residues. The germline V gene encodes CDR1 SGHRS and CDR2 YFSETQ. V lost 3 bases and J lost 1, with 10 bases in between. The CDR3 nucleotides are TGCGCCAGCAGCTCCTACACAGGGAACACCGGGGAGCTGTTTTTT. It encodes CASSSYTGNTGELFF.

V and J are TRBV5-4 and TRBJ1-5, with 12 bases that match TRBD1. The germline CDR1 and CDR2 sequences are SGHNT and YYREEE (reference sequence). The CDR3 sequence is 15 residues long. The junction had 6 bases not matched to a gene; V was cut back by 5 bases and J by 6 bases. CDR3 loop: CASSRDRGRVQPQHF. CDR3 in DNA: TGTGCCAGCAGTCGGGACAGGGGGCGGGTTCAGCCCCAGCATTTT.

V is TRBV5-6 and J is TRBJ1-2; 7 nucleotides match TRBD1. The CDR3 is 15 residues long. V trimming: 3 bases; J trimming: 4 bases; junction bases outside the gene matches: 9. CDR1 SGHDT and CDR2 YYEEEE come from the germline V gene. The CDR3 spells CASSSSGQVAYGYTF. Here the CDR3 DNA reads TGTGCCAGCAGCTCCTCCGGACAGGTAGCCTATGGCTACACCTTC.

The CDR3 coding sequence is TGTGCCAGCAGCCGTCCGGGGGCCGGCGGGGGCGAGCAGTACTTC. Translating it yields CASSRPGAGGGEQYF. The chain combines TRBV5-5 with TRBJ2-7, with a weak D call TRBD2 (7 bases). V was trimmed by 4 bases and J by 6 bases, leaving 20 bases between them. The CDR3 runs 15 residues. In germline, CDR1 is SGHKS, CDR2 YYEKEE (reference sequence).

This chain links TRBV7-8 with TRBJ2-3; 8 nucleotides align to TRBD2. Germline V gives CDR1 SGHVS, CDR2 FQNEAQ. Trimming took 6 bases from V and 9 from J; bases not matched to a gene: 8. This CDR3 region has 13 residues. CDR3 loop: CASRRGASETQYF. CDR3 nucleotides: TGTGCCAGCAGGCGGGGGGCGTCCGAGACGCAGTATTTT.

The rearrangement links TRBV19 to TRBJ2-7; D is possibly TRBD1 (7 bases). From germline, CDR1 is LNHDA and CDR2 SQIVND (reference sequence). CDR3 length equals 15 residues. Deletions cut 4 bases from V and 4 bases from J, with 17 bases between. The CDR3 DNA reads as TGTGCCAGTAGTAGGAGGGGGCTGGGTTCATACGAGCAGTACTTC. This translates into CASSRRGLGSYEQYF.

The CDR3 here is CATSGGNNQPQHF. The CDR3 nucleotides read TGTGCCACCAGTGGAGGGAACAATCAGCCCCAGCATTTT. The V and J genes are TRBV24-1 and TRBJ1-5; D unclear. CDR3 length: 13 residues. Trimming left V 5 bases short and J 3 bases short, with 7 bases between. Germline CDR1 KGHDR, CDR2 SFDVKD.

The chain carries TRBV20-1 and TRBJ2-1; the match to TRBD2 covers 11 bases. Germline V gives CDR1 DFQATT, CDR2 SNEGSKA (reference sequence). This CDR3 is built from 15 residues. V lost 3 bases and J lost 5; bases outside the gene matches: 6. CDR3 protein: CSASPGTSGDNEQFF. In DNA form, the CDR3 reads TGCAGTGCTAGTCCAGGGACTAGCGGAGACAATGAGCAGTTCTTC.